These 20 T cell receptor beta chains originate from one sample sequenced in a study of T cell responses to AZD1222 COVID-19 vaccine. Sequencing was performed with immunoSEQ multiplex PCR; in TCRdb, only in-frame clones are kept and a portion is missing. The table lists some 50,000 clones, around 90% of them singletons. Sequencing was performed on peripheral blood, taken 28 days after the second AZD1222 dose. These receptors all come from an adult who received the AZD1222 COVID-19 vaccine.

The CDR3 nucleotides are TGCAGCGTTGCCGGTGGACAGGGGGTCTACGAGCAGTACTTC. This sequence encodes CSVAGGQGVYEQYF. The V and J genes are TRBV29-1 and TRBJ2-7, with 10 bases lining up with TRBD1. The germline V gene has CDR1 SQVTM and CDR2 ANQGSEA. This CDR3 has 14 residues. The trim removed 4 bases at V and 3 bases at J, leaving 6 bases unmatched.

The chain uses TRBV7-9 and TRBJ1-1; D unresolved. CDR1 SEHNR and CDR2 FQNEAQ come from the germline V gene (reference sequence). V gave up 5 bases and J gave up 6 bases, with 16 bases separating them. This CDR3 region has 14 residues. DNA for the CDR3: TGTGCCAGCAGCCCCATCTGGGGATCGCCTGAAGCTTTCTTT. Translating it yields CASSPIWGSPEAFF.

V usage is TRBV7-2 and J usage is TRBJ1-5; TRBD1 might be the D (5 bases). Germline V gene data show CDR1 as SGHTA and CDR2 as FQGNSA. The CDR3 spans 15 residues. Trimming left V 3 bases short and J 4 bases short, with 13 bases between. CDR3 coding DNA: TGTGCCAGCAGCTTTGCGGGGGGGGAAAATCAGCCCCAGCATTTT. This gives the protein CASSFAGGENQPQHF.

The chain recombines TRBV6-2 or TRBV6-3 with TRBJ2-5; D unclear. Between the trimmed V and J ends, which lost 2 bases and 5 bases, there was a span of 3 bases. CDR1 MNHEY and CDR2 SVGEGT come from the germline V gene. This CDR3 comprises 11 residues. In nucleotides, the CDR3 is TGTGCCAGCAGTTACGGGGAGACCCAGTACTTC. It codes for CASSYGETQYF.

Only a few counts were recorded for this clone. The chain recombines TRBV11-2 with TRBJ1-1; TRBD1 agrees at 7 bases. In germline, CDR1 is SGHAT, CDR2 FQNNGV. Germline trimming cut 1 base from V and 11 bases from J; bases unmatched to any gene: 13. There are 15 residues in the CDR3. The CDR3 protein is CASSLGRDRWAWAFF. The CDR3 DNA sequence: TGTGCCAGCAGCTTAGGCCGGGACAGATGGGCCTGGGCTTTCTTT.

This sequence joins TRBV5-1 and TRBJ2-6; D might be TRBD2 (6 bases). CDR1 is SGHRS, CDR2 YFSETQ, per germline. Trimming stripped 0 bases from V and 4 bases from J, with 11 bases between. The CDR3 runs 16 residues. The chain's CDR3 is CASSLVGGDGANVLTF. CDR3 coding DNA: TGCGCCAGCAGCTTGGTGGGCGGGGACGGGGCCAACGTCCTGACTTTC.

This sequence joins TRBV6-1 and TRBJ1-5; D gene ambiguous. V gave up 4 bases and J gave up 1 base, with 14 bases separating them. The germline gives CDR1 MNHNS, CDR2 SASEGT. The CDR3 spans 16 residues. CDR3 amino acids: CASSGPQPSSNQPQHF. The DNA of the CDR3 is TGTGCCAGCAGTGGTCCCCAGCCTAGCAGCAATCAGCCCCAGCATTTT.

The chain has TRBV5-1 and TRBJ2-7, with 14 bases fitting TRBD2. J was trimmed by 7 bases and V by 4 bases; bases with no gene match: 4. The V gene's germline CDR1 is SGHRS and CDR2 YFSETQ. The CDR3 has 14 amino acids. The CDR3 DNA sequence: TGCGCCAGCAGCGTGGGACTAGCGGGAGTGGAGCAGTACTTC. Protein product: CASSVGLAGVEQYF. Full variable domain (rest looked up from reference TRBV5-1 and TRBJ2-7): KAGVTQTPRYLIKTRGQQVTLSCSPISGHRSVSWYQQTPGQGLQFLFEYFSETQRNKGNFPGRFSGRQFSNSRSEMNVSTLELGDSALYLCASSVGLAGVEQYFGPGTRLTVT.

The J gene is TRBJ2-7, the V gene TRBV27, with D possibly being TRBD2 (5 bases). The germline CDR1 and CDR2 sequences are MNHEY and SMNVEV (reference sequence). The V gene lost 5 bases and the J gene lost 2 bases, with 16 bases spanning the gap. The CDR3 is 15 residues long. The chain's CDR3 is CASSQPGKAAYEQYF. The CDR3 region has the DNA TGTGCCAGCAGTCAGCCGGGGAAGGCGGCCTACGAGCAGTACTTC.

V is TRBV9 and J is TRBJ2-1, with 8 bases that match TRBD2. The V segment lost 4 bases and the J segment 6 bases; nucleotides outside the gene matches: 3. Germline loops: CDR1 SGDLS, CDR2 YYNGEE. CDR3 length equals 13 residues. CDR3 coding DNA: TGTGCCAGCAGCCAGAGCGGGAGCAATGAGCAGTTCTTC. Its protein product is CASSQSGSNEQFF.

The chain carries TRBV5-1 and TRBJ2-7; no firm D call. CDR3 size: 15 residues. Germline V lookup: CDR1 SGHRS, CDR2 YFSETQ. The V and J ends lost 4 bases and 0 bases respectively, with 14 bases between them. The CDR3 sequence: CASSPLSVSSYEQYF. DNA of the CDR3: TGCGCCAGCAGCCCCCTCAGCGTATCCTCCTACGAGCAGTACTTC. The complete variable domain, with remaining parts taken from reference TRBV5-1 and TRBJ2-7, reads KAGVTQTPRYLIKTRGQQVTLSCSPISGHRSVSWYQQTPGQGLQFLFEYFSETQRNKGNFPGRFSGRQFSNSRSEMNVSTLELGDSALYLCASSPLSVSSYEQYFGPGTRLTVT.

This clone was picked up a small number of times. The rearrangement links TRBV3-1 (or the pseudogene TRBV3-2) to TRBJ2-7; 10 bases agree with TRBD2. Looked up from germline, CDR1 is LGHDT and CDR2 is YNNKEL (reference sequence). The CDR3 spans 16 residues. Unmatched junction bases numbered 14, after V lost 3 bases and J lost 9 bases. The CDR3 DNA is TGTGCCAGCAGCCAGAGACCCCTAGCGGGAGTTGTAGGGCAGTACTTC. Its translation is CASSQRPLAGVVGQYF.

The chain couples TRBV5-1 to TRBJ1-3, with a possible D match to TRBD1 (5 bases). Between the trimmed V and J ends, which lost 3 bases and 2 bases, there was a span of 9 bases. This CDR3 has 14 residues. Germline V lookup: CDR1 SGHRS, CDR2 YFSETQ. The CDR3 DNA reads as TGCGCCAGCAGCTCTATGACAGCTGGAAACACCATATATTTT. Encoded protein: CASSSMTAGNTIYF.

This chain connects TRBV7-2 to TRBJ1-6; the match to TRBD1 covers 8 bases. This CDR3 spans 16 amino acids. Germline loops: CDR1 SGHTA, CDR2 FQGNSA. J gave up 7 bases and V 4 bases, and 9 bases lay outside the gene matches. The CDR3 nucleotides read TGTGCCAGCAGCTCCAGGGGGCAACAATCGAATTCACCCCTCCACTTT. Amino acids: CASSSRGQQSNSPLHF.

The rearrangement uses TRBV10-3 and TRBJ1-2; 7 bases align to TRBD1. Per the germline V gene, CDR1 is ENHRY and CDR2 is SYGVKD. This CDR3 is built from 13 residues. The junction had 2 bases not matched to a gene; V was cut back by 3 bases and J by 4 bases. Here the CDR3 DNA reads TGTGCCATCAGTGACCGGGACAGCTATGGCTACACCTTC. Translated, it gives CAISDRDSYGYTF.

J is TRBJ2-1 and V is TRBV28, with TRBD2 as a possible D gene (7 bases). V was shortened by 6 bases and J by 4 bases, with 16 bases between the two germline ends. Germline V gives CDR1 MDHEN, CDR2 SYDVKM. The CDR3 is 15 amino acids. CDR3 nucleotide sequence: TGTGCCAGCAGGTGGACTAGGGGGAGTTACAATGAGCAGTTCTTC. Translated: CASRWTRGSYNEQFF.

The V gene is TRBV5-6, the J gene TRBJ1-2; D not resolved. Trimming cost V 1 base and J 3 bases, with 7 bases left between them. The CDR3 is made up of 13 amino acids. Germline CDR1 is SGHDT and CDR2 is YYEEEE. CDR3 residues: CASSLPGDYGYTF. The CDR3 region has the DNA TGTGCCAGCAGCTTGCCCGGAGACTATGGCTACACCTTC. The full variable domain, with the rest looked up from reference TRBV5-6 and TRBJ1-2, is DAGVTQSPTHLIKTRGQQVTLRCSPKSGHDTVSWYQQALGQGPQFIFQYYEEEERQRGNFPDRFSGHQFPNYSSELNVNALLLGDSALYLCASSLPGDYGYTFGSGTRLTVV.

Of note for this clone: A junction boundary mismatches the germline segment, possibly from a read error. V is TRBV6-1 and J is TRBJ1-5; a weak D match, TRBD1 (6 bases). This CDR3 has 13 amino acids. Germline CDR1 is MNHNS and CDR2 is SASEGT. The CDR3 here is CASREGGHQPQHF. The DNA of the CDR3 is TGTGCCAGCAGGGAAGGGGGGCATCAGCCCCAGCATTTT.

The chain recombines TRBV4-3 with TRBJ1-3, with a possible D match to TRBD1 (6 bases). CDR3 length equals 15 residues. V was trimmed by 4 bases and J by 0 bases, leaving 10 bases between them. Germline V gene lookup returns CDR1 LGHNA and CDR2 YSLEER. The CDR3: CASSLGTRSGNTIYF. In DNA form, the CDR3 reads TGCGCCAGCAGCCTTGGGACACGCTCTGGAAACACCATATATTTT.

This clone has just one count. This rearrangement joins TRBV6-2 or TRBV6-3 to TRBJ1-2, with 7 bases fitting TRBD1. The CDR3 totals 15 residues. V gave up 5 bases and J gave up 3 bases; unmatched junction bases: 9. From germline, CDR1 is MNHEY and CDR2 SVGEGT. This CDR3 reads CASSGTGAQYYGYTF. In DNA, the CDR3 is TGTGCCAGCAGTGGAACAGGGGCGCAGTACTATGGCTACACCTTC.